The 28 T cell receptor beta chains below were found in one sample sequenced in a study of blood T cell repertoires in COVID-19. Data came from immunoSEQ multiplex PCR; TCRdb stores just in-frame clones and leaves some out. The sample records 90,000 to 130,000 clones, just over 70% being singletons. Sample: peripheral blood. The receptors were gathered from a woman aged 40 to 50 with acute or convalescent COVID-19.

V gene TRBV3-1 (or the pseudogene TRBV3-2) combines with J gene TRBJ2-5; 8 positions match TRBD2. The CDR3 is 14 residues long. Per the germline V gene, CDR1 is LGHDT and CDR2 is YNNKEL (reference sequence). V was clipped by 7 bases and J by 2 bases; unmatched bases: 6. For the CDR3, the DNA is TGTGCCAGCACCCCAGCGGGGGCACAAGAGACCCAGTACTTC. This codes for CASTPAGAQETQYF.

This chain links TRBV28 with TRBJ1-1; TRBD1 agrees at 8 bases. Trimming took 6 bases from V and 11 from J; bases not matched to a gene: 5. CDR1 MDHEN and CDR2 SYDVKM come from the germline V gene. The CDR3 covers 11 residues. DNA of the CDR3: TGTGCCAGCAGGGGGACAGGAGGGGCTTTCTTT. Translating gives CASRGTGGAFF.

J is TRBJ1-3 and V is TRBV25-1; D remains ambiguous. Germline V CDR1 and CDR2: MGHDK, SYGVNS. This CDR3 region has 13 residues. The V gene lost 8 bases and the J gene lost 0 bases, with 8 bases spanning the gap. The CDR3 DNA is TGTGCCAGCGAGGCGTTCTCTGGAAACACCATATATTTT. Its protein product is CASEAFSGNTIYF. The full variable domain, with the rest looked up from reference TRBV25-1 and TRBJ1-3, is EADIYQTPRYLVIGTGKKITLECSQTMGHDKMYWYQQDPGMELHLIHYSYGVNSTEKGDLSSESTVSRIRTEHFPLTLESARPSHTSQYLCASEAFSGNTIYFGEGSWLTVV.

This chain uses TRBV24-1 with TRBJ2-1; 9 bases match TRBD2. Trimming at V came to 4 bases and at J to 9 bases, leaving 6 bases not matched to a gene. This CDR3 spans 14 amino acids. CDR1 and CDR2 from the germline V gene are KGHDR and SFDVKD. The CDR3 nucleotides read TGTGCCACCAGTGAGGCGGGACTAGCCGCTGAGCAGTTCTTC. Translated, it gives CATSEAGLAAEQFF.

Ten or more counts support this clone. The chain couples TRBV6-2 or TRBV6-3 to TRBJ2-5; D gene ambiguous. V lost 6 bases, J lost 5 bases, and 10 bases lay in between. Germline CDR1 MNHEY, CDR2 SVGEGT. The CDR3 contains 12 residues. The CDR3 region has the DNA TGTGCCAGCAGCCCGTCATTGGAGACCCAGTACTTC. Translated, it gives CASSPSLETQYF.

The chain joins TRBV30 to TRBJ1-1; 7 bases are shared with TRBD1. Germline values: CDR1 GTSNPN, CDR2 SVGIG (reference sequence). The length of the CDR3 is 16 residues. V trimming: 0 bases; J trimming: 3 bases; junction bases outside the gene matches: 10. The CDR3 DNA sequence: TGTGCCTGGAGTGTAATCCGGGCAGGGGGATACACTGAAGCTTTCTTT. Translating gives CAWSVIRAGGYTEAFF.

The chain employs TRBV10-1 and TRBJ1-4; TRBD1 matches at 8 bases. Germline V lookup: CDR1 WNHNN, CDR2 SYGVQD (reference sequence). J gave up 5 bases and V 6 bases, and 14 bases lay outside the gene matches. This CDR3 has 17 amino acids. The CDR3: CASRENQGAKSNEKLFF. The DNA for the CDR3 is TGCGCCAGCAGGGAAAATCAGGGGGCCAAGTCAAATGAAAAACTGTTTTTT.

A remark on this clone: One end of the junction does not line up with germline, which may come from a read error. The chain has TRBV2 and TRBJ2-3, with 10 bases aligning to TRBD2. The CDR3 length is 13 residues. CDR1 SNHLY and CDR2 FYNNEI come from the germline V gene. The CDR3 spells CASSGDSGGRGNF. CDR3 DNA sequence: TGTGCCAGCAGTGGAGATAGCGGGGGGCGGGGAAATTTT.

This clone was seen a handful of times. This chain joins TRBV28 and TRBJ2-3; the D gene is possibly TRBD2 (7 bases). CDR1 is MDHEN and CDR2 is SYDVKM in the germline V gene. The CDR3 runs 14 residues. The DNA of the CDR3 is TGTGCGGAGAGGGGGGGGCTGAGCACAGATACGCAGTATTTT. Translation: CAERGGLSTDTQYF.

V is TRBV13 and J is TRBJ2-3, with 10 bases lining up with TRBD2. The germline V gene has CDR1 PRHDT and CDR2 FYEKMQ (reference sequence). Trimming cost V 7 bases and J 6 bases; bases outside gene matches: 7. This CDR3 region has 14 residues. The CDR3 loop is CASTIAGGGDTQYF. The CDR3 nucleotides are TGTGCCAGCACCATAGCGGGGGGCGGGGATACGCAGTATTTT.

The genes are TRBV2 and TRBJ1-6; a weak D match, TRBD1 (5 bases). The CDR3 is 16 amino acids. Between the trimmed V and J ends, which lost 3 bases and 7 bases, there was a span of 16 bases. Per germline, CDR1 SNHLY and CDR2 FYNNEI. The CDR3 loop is CASSEGQGLGNSPLHF. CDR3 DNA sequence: TGTGCCAGCAGTGAGGGGCAGGGTTTGGGGAATTCACCCCTCCACTTT.

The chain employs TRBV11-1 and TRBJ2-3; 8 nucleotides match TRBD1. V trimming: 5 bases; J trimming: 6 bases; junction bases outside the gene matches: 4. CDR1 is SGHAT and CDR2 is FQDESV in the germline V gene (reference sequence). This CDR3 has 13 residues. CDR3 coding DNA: TGTGCCAGCAGCCCACGGACAGGGGATACGCAGTATTTT. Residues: CASSPRTGDTQYF.

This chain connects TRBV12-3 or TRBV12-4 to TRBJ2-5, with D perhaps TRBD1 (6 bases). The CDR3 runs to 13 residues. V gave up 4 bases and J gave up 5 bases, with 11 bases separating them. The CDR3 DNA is TGTGCCAGCAGTTATATGGGGGCGGAGACCCAGTACTTC. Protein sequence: CASSYMGAETQYF.

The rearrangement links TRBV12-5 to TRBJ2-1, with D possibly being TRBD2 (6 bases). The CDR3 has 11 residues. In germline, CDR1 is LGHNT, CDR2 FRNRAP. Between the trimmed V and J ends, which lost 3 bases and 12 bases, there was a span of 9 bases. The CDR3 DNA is TGTGCTAGTGGTTTACAGGAGGGGCAGTTCTTC. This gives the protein CASGLQEGQFF.

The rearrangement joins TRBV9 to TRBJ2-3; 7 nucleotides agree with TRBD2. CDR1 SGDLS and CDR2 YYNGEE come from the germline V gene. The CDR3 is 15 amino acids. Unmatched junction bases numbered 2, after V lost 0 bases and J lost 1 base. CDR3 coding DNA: TGTGCCAGCAGCGTAGGCACTAGCGGCACAGATACGCAGTATTTT. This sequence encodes CASSVGTSGTDTQYF.

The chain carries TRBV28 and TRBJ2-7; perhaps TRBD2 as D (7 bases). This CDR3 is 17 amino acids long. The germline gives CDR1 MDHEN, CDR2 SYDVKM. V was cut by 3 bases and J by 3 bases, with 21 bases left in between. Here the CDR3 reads CASSFRVLGGQSYEQYF. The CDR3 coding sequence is TGTGCCAGCAGTTTTAGGGTTCTCGGGGGGCAGAGCTACGAGCAGTACTTC.

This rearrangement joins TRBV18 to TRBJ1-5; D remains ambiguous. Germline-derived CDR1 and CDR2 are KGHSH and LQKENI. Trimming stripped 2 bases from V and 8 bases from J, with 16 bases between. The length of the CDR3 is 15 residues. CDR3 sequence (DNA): TGTGCCAGCTCACCAGAGGCGACCGGGATTGAGCCCCAGCATTTT. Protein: CASSPEATGIEPQHF.

CDR3 sequence: CASSQAHLGAFRLFF. CDR3 coding DNA: TGTGCCAGCAGCCAAGCCCACCTGGGGGCCTTTAGGCTGTTTTTT. The chain combines TRBV3-1 (or the pseudogene TRBV3-2) with TRBJ2-2; possible D gene TRBD1, 6 bases. The CDR3 covers 15 residues. CDR1 and CDR2 from the germline V gene are LGHDT and YNNKEL (reference sequence). V dropped 1 base and J dropped 13 bases, with 19 bases sitting between them.

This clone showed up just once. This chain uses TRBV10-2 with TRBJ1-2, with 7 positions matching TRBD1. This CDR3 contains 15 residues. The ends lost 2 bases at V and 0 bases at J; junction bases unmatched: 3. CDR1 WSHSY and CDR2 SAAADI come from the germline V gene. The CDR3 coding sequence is TGCGCCAGCAGTGAGGACAGGGTGTCTAACTATGGCTACACCTTC. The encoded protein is CASSEDRVSNYGYTF.

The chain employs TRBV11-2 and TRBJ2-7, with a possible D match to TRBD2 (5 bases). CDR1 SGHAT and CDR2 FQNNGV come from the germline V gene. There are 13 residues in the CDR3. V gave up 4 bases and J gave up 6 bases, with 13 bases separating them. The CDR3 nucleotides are TGTGCCAGCAGCTCCGCCCCGGGATTCGAGCAGTACTTC. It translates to CASSSAPGFEQYF.

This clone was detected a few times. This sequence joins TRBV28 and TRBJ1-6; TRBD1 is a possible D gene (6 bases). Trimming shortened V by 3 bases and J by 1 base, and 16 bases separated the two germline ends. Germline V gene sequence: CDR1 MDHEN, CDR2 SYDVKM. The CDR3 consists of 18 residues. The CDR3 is CASSFSTGLGSYNSPLHF. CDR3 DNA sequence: TGTGCCAGCAGTTTCAGCACAGGGTTAGGTTCCTATAATTCACCCCTCCACTTT. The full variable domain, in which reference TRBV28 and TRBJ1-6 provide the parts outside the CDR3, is DVKVTQSSRYLVKRTGEKVFLECVQDMDHENMFWYRQDPGLGLRLIYFSYDVKMKEKGDIPEGYSVSREKKERFSLILESASTNQTSMYLCASSFSTGLGSYNSPLHFGNGTRLTVT.

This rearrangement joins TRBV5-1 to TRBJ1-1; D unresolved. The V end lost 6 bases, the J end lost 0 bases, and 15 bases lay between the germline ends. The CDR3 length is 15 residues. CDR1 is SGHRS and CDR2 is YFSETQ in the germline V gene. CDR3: CASTSTGVMNTEAFF. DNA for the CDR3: TGCGCCAGCACCTCAACCGGGGTCATGAACACTGAAGCTTTCTTT.

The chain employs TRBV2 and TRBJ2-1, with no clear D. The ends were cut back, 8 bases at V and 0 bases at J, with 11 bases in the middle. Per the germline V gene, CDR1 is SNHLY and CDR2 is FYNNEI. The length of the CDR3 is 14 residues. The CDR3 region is CASPTPSSYNEQFF. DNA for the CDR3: TGTGCCAGCCCTACTCCAAGCTCCTACAATGAGCAGTTCTTC.

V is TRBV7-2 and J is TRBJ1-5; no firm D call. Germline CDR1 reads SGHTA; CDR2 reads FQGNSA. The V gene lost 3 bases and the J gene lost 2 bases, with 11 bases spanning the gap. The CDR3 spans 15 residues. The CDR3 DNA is TGTGCCAGCAGCTTTTTCAGTGGTGGCAATCAGCCCCAGCATTTT. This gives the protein CASSFFSGGNQPQHF. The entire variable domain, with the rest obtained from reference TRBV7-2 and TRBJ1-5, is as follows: GAGVSQSPSNKVTEKGKDVELRCDPISGHTALYWYRQSLGQGLEFLIYFQGNSAPDKSGLPSDRFSAERTGGSVSTLTIQRTQQEDSAVYLCASSFFSGGNQPQHFGDGTRLSIL.

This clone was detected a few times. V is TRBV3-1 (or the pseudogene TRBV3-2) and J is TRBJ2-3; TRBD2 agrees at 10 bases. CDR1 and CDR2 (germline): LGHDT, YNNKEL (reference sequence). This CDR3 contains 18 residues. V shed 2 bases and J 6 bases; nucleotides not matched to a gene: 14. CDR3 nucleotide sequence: TGTGCCAGCAGCCAACTCATAACTAGCGGGGAGACGGAGGATACGCAGTATTTT. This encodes CASSQLITSGETEDTQYF.

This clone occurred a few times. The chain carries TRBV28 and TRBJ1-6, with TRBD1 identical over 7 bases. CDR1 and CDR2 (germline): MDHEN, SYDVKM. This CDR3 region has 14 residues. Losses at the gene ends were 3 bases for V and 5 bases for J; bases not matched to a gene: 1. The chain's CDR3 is CASSLDRNNSPLHF. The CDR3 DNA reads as TGTGCCAGCAGTTTGGACAGGAATAATTCACCCCTCCACTTT.

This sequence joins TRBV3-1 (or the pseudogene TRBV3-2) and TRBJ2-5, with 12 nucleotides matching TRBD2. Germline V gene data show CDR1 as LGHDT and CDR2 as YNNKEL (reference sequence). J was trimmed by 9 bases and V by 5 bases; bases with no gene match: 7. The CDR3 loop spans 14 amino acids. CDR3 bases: TGTGCCAGCAGCGCCCGACTAGCGGGGGTGGCCCAGTACTTC. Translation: CASSARLAGVAQYF.

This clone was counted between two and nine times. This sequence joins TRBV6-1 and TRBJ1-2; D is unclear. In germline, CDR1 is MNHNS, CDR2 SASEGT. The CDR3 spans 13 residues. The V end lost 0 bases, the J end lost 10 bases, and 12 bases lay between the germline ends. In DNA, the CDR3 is TGTGCCAGCAGTGAAGCTTCGAGTCCCTCCTACACCTTC. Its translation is CASSEASSPSYTF.